These 23 T cell receptor beta chains share one sample of origin, sequenced in a study of beta chain features in type 1 diabetes. Since all of the isolated RNA was reverse transcribed, expressed TCRB transcripts were what got sequenced. This table comes from immunoSEQ multiplex PCR, and its TCRdb copy is limited to in-frame clones, with some not included. The repertoire holds about 230,000 clones, with about 10% as singletons. The specimen sequenced was naive CD4+ T cells from blood. Receptors were obtained from a woman between 18 and 29 years old in good health.

Only a few counts were recorded for this clone. This sequence joins TRBV5-4 and TRBJ1-6, with 7 nucleotides matching TRBD1. V was clipped by 3 bases and J by 10 bases; unmatched bases: 13. Germline V gene sequence: CDR1 SGHNT, CDR2 YYREEE (reference sequence). This CDR3 is built from 16 residues. The CDR3 DNA reads TGTGCCAGCAGCTCCCTTGGAGGGGGCGTCACCTCACCCCTCCACTTT. Its translation: CASSSLGGGVTSPLHF.

CDR3 in DNA: TGTGCCAGCAGCTTAGCTGGCGGAAAGTACAATGAGCAGTTCTTC. Its translation is CASSLAGGKYNEQFF. V gene TRBV11-2 combines with J gene TRBJ2-1; D gene ambiguous. This CDR3 contains 15 residues. V lost 1 base and J lost 4, with 11 bases in between. CDR1 SGHAT and CDR2 FQNNGV come from the germline V gene.

The J gene is TRBJ1-4, the V gene TRBV6-6; unclear D gene. The CDR3 loop spans 11 amino acids. The V and J ends lost 7 bases and 5 bases respectively, with 5 bases between them. The germline V gene encodes CDR1 MNHNY and CDR2 SVGAGI (reference sequence). The CDR3 nucleotides read TGTGCCAGCAAGCCGAATGAAAAACTGTTTTTT. As protein: CASKPNEKLFF.

This clone was observed a handful of times. The CDR3 region has the DNA TGTGCCAGCTCACCCGGGACTCAGGGACGTACTGAAGCTTTCTTT. This codes for CASSPGTQGRTEAFF. This chain links TRBV18 with TRBJ1-1, with D possibly being TRBD1 (5 bases). The length of the CDR3 is 15 residues. CDR1 and CDR2 (germline): KGHSH, LQKENI. Trimming took off 3 bases at V and 5 bases at J, with 16 bases between the two ends.

The chain combines TRBV7-8 with TRBJ1-2; TRBD1 matches 10 bases. The V gene's germline CDR1 is SGHVS and CDR2 FQNEAQ. V was clipped by 4 bases and J by 2 bases; unmatched bases: 1. The CDR3 runs to 14 residues. The CDR3 nucleotides are TGTGCCAGCAGCTGGGGACAGGGGAACTATGGCTACACCTTC. It translates to CASSWGQGNYGYTF.

The rearrangement uses TRBV5-4 and TRBJ2-7; the D gene is possibly TRBD1 (5 bases). This CDR3 comprises 14 residues. V shed 4 bases and J shed 0 bases, with 11 bases lying between them. Germline CDR1 is SGHNT and CDR2 is YYREEE (reference sequence). DNA for the CDR3: TGTGCCAGCAGCCTAAAGGGGCCCTCCTACGAGCAGTACTTC. Its protein product is CASSLKGPSYEQYF.

This clone was counted only a few times. The rearrangement joins TRBV10-3 to TRBJ1-1; no clear D gene. The V and J ends lost 6 bases and 1 base respectively, with 9 bases between them. CDR1 ENHRY and CDR2 SYGVKD come from the germline V gene. The CDR3 runs 13 residues. The CDR3 coding sequence is TGTGCCATCAGCGTTACACAGAACACTGAAGCTTTCTTT. This translates into CAISVTQNTEAFF.

This clone showed up just a few times. The CDR3 bases are TGTGCCAGCAGCTTAGTTCTTGAGCAGTTCTTC. This encodes CASSLVLEQFF. The V and J genes are TRBV7-2 and TRBJ2-1; no definite D call. Germline loops: CDR1 SGHTA, CDR2 FQGNSA. The CDR3 is 11 amino acids. Trimming removed 1 base at V and 9 bases at J, with 4 bases between.

This clone was seen only a few times. V gene TRBV5-4 combines with J gene TRBJ2-5, with a possible D match to TRBD1 (5 bases). Germline assignment: CDR1 SGHNT and CDR2 YYREEE (reference sequence). The CDR3 extends over 14 amino acids. With 3 bases removed from V and 3 bases from J, the gap between germline ends came to 12 bases. The CDR3 nucleotides are TGTGCCAGCAGCTCCCCAGGGCGCGAAGAGACCCAGTACTTC. Translated, it gives CASSSPGREETQYF.

This clone was counted only a few times. The chain is built from TRBV7-3 and TRBJ2-1, with D maybe TRBD1 (6 bases). With 2 bases removed from V and 1 base from J, the gap between germline ends came to 12 bases. CDR1 is SGHTA and CDR2 is FQGTGA in the germline V gene. The CDR3 is 16 amino acids. The CDR3 reads CASSLSSRGSYNEQFF. CDR3 nucleotide sequence: TGTGCCAGCAGCTTATCTTCAAGGGGGTCCTACAATGAGCAGTTCTTC. Full variable domain (rest looked up from reference TRBV7-3 and TRBJ2-1): GAGVSQTPSNKVTEKGKYVELRCDPISGHTALYWYRQSLGQGPEFLIYFQGTGAADDSGLPNDRFFAVRPEGSVSTLKIQRTERGDSAVYLCASSLSSRGSYNEQFFGPGTRLTVL.

The chain joins TRBV5-1 to TRBJ1-2; 10 bases align to TRBD1. There are 14 residues in the CDR3. The germline V gene has CDR1 SGHRS and CDR2 YFSETQ. V shed 4 bases and J 7 bases; nucleotides not matched to a gene: 7. The CDR3 DNA reads TGCGCCAGCAGCGCGAGGGACAGGGGCCGTGGCTACACCTTC. Translating it yields CASSARDRGRGYTF.

J is TRBJ1-6 and V is TRBV18; TRBD1 agrees at 10 bases. The germline gives CDR1 KGHSH, CDR2 LQKENI. The trim removed 1 base at V and 12 bases at J, leaving 3 bases unmatched. The CDR3 has 14 amino acids. CDR3 DNA sequence: TGTGCCAGCTCACCACAGACAGGGGGCGTACCCCTCCACTTT. This translates into CASSPQTGGVPLHF.

This clone appeared a few times. As DNA, the CDR3 is TGTGCCAGCAGATCAGGGACTAGCGGGAGGGCCGGGGGCAATGAGCAGTTCTTC. Translating gives CASRSGTSGRAGGNEQFF. The chain links TRBV5-4 to TRBJ2-1; 16 positions agree with TRBD2. Germline V gives CDR1 SGHNT, CDR2 YYREEE (reference sequence). J lost 6 bases, V lost 5 bases, and 11 bases had no gene match. This CDR3 is 18 amino acids long.

The chain couples TRBV9 to TRBJ2-1; 9 bases are a match to TRBD2. The V gene end was trimmed by 6 bases and the J gene end by 9 bases; junction bases not matched to a gene: 10. The CDR3 is made up of 14 amino acids. The germline V gene encodes CDR1 SGDLS and CDR2 YYNGEE. The CDR3 sequence: CASTGSLREGEQFF. The CDR3 nucleotides are TGTGCCAGCACCGGGTCGCTGCGGGAGGGTGAGCAGTTCTTC.

In its sample, this clone was seen a few times. The chain employs TRBV15 and TRBJ2-2; weak D call: TRBD2 (6 bases). The CDR3 totals 16 residues. Germline CDR1 and CDR2: LNHNV and YYDKDF (reference sequence). The V and J ends lost 0 bases and 7 bases respectively, with 15 bases between them. The CDR3 bases are TGTGCCACCAGCAGAGATACCGGGGGACTCGGCGGGGAGCTGTTTTTT. This gives the protein CATSRDTGGLGGELFF. The entire variable domain, with the rest obtained from reference TRBV15 and TRBJ2-2, is as follows: DAMVIQNPRYQVTQFGKPVTLSCSQTLNHNVMYWYQQKSSQAPKLLFHYYDKDFNNEADTPDNFQSRRPNTSFCFLDIRSPGLGDTAMYLCATSRDTGGLGGELFFGEGSRLTVL.

This clone was seen repeatedly, ten times or more. The chain joins TRBV9 to TRBJ2-6, with no clear D. The CDR3 runs to 15 residues. Per the germline V gene, CDR1 is SGDLS and CDR2 is YYNGEE. V was trimmed by 3 bases and J by 1 base, leaving 8 bases between them. CDR3 protein: CASSERGSGANVLTF. CDR3 nucleotide sequence: TGTGCCAGCAGCGAGAGAGGTTCTGGGGCCAACGTCCTGACTTTC.

The chain couples TRBV7-9 to TRBJ1-1, with D possibly being TRBD1 (5 bases). The V end lost 0 bases, the J end lost 0 bases, and 11 bases lay between the germline ends. This CDR3 has 16 amino acids. Germline V gene lookup returns CDR1 SEHNR and CDR2 FQNEAQ (reference sequence). CDR3 DNA sequence: TGTGCCAGCAGCTTAGCGGCGGGGGTCATGAACACTGAAGCTTTCTTT. This translates into CASSLAAGVMNTEAFF.

This chain joins TRBV18 and TRBJ2-4, with a weak D call TRBD2 (6 bases). Germline CDR1 is KGHSH and CDR2 is LQKENI. V was clipped by 5 bases and J by 5 bases, with 13 bases between them. The CDR3 spans 14 residues. This chain's CDR3 is CASSVTGVQNIQYF. CDR3 DNA sequence: TGTGCCAGCTCAGTGACGGGAGTCCAAAACATTCAGTACTTC.

The V gene is TRBV9, the J gene TRBJ1-1, with unresolved D. V lost 2 bases and J 0 bases, leaving 5 bases between the germline ends. The CDR3 is made up of 13 amino acids. Germline V lookup: CDR1 SGDLS, CDR2 YYNGEE. The CDR3 DNA follows: TGTGCCAGCAGCGTCGAGATGAACACTGAAGCTTTCTTT. Amino acid sequence: CASSVEMNTEAFF.

This clone was recorded a few times. This chain connects TRBV7-2 to TRBJ1-2, with a tentative D call TRBD1 (6 bases). The CDR3 totals 14 residues. Trimming removed 5 bases from V and 6 bases from J, with 16 bases in between. The germline gives CDR1 SGHTA, CDR2 FQGNSA. In DNA, the CDR3 is TGTGCCAGCAGCGGCCTACAGGGAAGAGATGGCTACACCTTC. Translating it yields CASSGLQGRDGYTF.

This clone was detected only a few times. The chain links TRBV9 to TRBJ2-5; 9 nucleotides match TRBD2. Trimming took 4 bases from V and 5 from J; bases not matched to a gene: 9. The CDR3 contains 15 residues. The V gene's germline CDR1 is SGDLS and CDR2 YYNGEE. The CDR3 DNA is TGTGCCAGCAGCCTCGCGGGGGGGCACGGGGAGACCCAGTACTTC. Translated: CASSLAGGHGETQYF. Using reference TRBV9 and TRBJ2-5 for the parts outside the CDR3, the full variable domain is DSGVTQTPKHLITATGQRVTLRCSPRSGDLSVYWYQQSLDQGLQFLIQYYNGEERAKGNILERFSAQQFPDLHSELNLSSLELGDSALYFCASSLAGGHGETQYFGPGTRLLVL.

A few counts support this clone. The chain couples TRBV7-8 to TRBJ1-5; D gene uncertain. The ends were cut back, 1 base at V and 5 bases at J, with 6 bases in the middle. CDR3 length: 13 residues. Germline CDR1 is SGHVS and CDR2 is FQNEAQ. Written as DNA, the CDR3 is TGTGCCAGCAGCTTAGGCGGGGATCAGCCCCAGCATTTT. Amino acids: CASSLGGDQPQHF.

This chain links TRBV7-9 with TRBJ2-3; tentatively, D is TRBD2 (5 bases). Germline loops: CDR1 SEHNR, CDR2 FQNEAQ (reference sequence). The CDR3 sequence is 14 residues long. The V end lost 2 bases, the J end lost 3 bases, and 9 bases lay between the germline ends. For the CDR3, the DNA is TGTGCCAGCAGCTTATTCGGGATGACAGATACGCAGTATTTT. Protein product: CASSLFGMTDTQYF.